The 17 T cell receptor beta chains in this list originate from one sample, sequenced in a study of shared clonotypes between healthy human individuals. Assay: immunoSEQ multiplex PCR; the TCRdb copy retains only in-frame clones and omits some. Of hundreds of thousands of clones in the sample, 74% are singletons; the top ten hold approximately 1.6%. The sequenced material came from memory CD4+ T cells sorted from blood. The subset: CD45RA-negative fraction. The receptor source for this set is a woman aged 30 to 39 in good health.

The CDR3 region is CAWFGSSAAYNEQFF. Here the CDR3 DNA reads TGTGCCTGGTTCGGGTCCAGCGCGGCCTACAATGAGCAGTTCTTC. The gene calls are TRBV30 and TRBJ2-1; no firm D call. In germline, CDR1 is GTSNPN, CDR2 SVGIG (reference sequence). Trimming left V 5 bases short and J 2 bases short, with 16 bases between. This CDR3 is 15 amino acids long. Looking up the rest from reference TRBV30 and TRBJ2-1 gives the full variable domain: SQTIHQWPATLVQPVGSPLSLECTVEGTSNPNLYWYRQAAGRGLQLLFYSVGIGQISSEVPQNLSASRPQDRQFILSSKKLLLSDSGFYLCAWFGSSAAYNEQFFGPGTRLTVL.

This clone has more than one count but fewer than ten. The chain recombines TRBV10-1 with TRBJ2-5; D is undetermined. The CDR3 has 13 amino acids. CDR1 is WNHNN, CDR2 SYGVQD, per germline (reference sequence). Trimming left V 8 bases short and J 4 bases short, with 14 bases between. Written as DNA, the CDR3 is TGCGCCAGCCAAGACGGCAGAGGAGAGACCCAGTACTTC. It codes for CASQDGRGETQYF.

This clone came up a few times. The chain joins TRBV6-6 to TRBJ2-2; either TRBD1 or TRBD2 may fit D (5 bases each). In germline, CDR1 is MNHNY, CDR2 SVGAGI (reference sequence). Trimming cost V 8 bases and J 5 bases, with 18 bases left between them. This CDR3 is 15 amino acids long. In DNA form, the CDR3 reads TGTGCCAGCTATCAAGGGGAGTTTTATACCGGGGAGCTGTTTTTT. It codes for CASYQGEFYTGELFF.

This clone came up many times. Other DNA sequences in this specimen translate into the identical CDR3. V usage is TRBV6-1 and J usage is TRBJ1-5; weak D call: TRBD1 (6 bases). Deletions cut 2 bases from V and 4 bases from J, with 9 bases between. The CDR3 totals 14 residues. CDR1 and CDR2 from the germline V gene are MNHNS and SASEGT. CDR3 sequence (DNA): TGTGCCAGCAGTGAATCAAGGGGGAATCAGCCCCAGCATTTT. It specifies CASSESRGNQPQHF.

The rearrangement joins TRBV2 to TRBJ1-5, with D perhaps TRBD1 (5 bases). This CDR3 spans 14 amino acids. Germline CDR1 reads SNHLY; CDR2 reads FYNNEI. V shed 4 bases and J shed 4 bases, with 11 bases lying between them. CDR3 sequence (DNA): TGTGCCAGCAGTGGGGGCCGCGGGAATCAGCCCCAGCATTTT. Translation: CASSGGRGNQPQHF.

J is TRBJ2-7 and V is TRBV5-8; 8 nucleotides line up with TRBD1. Trimming took 0 bases from V and 3 from J; bases not matched to a gene: 5. CDR1 and CDR2 from the germline V gene are SGHTS and YDEGEE. This CDR3 region has 15 residues. The CDR3 loop is CASSLAGTGFYEQYF. In nucleotides, the CDR3 is TGTGCCAGCAGCTTGGCTGGGACAGGCTTCTACGAGCAGTACTTC.

As to this clone: Germline and junction disagree at one end, which may indicate a read error. The chain has TRBV5-1 and TRBJ2-2, with a weak D call TRBD1 (5 bases). The germline gives CDR1 SGHRS, CDR2 YFSETQ. CDR3 size: 16 residues. CDR3 DNA: TGCGCCAGCAGCTTGAGGGGCAGGTCGAAGACCGGGGAGCTGTTTTTT. As protein: CASSLRGRSKTGELFF.

The V and J genes are TRBV19 and TRBJ1-5; D not certain. CDR1 and CDR2 from the germline V gene are LNHDA and SQIVND (reference sequence). The CDR3 is 13 amino acids. The V and J ends lost 3 bases and 7 bases respectively, with 10 bases between them. This CDR3 reads CASSILSSQPQHF. The CDR3 DNA sequence: TGTGCCAGTAGTATCTTGTCATCCCAGCCCCAGCATTTT.

This clone was observed a handful of times. The rearrangement uses TRBV10-1 and TRBJ2-7; D is undetermined. This CDR3 comprises 15 residues. In germline, CDR1 is WNHNN, CDR2 SYGVQD (reference sequence). V was pared by 4 bases and J by 6 bases, with 19 bases between. CDR3 in amino acids: CASSVSLIGNAEQYF. In DNA form, the CDR3 reads TGCGCCAGCAGTGTATCTCTCATCGGCAATGCCGAGCAGTACTTC.

The chain joins TRBV4-1 to TRBJ2-1; tentative D call: TRBD2 (5 bases). This CDR3 has 17 residues. Trimming shortened V by 1 base and J by 6 bases, and 19 bases separated the two germline ends. Germline CDR1 MGHRA, CDR2 YSYEKL. CDR3 sequence reads: CASSQVLRARAVNEQFF. For the CDR3, the DNA is TGCGCCAGCAGCCAAGTTTTGAGGGCGAGAGCAGTCAATGAGCAGTTCTTC.

The rearrangement uses TRBV5-8 and TRBJ2-5; D is possibly TRBD1 (5 bases). The V end lost 4 bases, the J end lost 2 bases, and 12 bases lay between the germline ends. Germline CDR1 reads SGHTS; CDR2 reads YDEGEE. The length of the CDR3 is 14 residues. CDR3 bases: TGTGCCAGCAGCCAGAGGACAAGTCAAGAGACCCAGTACTTC. This translates into CASSQRTSQETQYF. The complete variable domain, with remaining parts taken from reference TRBV5-8 and TRBJ2-5, reads EAGVTQSPTHLIKTRGQQATLRCSPISGHTSVYWYQQALGLGLQFLLWYDEGEERNRGNFPPRFSGRQFPNYSSELNVNALELEDSALYLCASSQRTSQETQYFGPGTRLLVL.

Only a few counts were recorded for this clone. The genes are TRBV6-5 and TRBJ1-1; no firm D call. From germline, CDR1 is MNHEY and CDR2 SVGAGI. The CDR3 has 15 amino acids. Trimming cost V 2 bases and J 0 bases, with 10 bases left between them. CDR3 sequence (DNA): TGTGCCAGCAGTTACCGGGTGGGAGTGAACACTGAAGCTTTCTTT. The encoded protein is CASSYRVGVNTEAFF.

This clone was counted a few times. V gene TRBV7-9 combines with J gene TRBJ2-7; 8 bases fit TRBD2. Trimming at V came to 1 base and at J to 1 base, leaving 3 bases not matched to a gene. CDR3 size: 15 residues. CDR1 and CDR2 (germline): SEHNR, FQNEAQ (reference sequence). This CDR3 is CASSLVQRESYEQYF. The CDR3 coding sequence is TGTGCCAGCAGCTTAGTACAGCGGGAGTCCTACGAGCAGTACTTC.

This clone was recorded a few times. The chain uses TRBV27 and TRBJ2-7, with D tentatively TRBD2 (6 bases). Germline V gene lookup returns CDR1 MNHEY and CDR2 SMNVEV (reference sequence). This CDR3 region has 12 residues. V dropped 6 bases and J dropped 6 bases, with 12 bases sitting between them. The CDR3 here is CASRAGSFEQYF. Here the CDR3 DNA reads TGTGCCAGCAGAGCCGGGAGCTTCGAGCAGTACTTC.

This chain uses TRBV5-5 with TRBJ1-2; 9 positions agree with TRBD1. V gave up 3 bases and J gave up 7 bases; unmatched junction bases: 10. The CDR3 covers 15 residues. Per germline, CDR1 SGHKS and CDR2 YYEKEE (reference sequence). The chain's CDR3 is CASSSILQGAFGYTF. CDR3 DNA sequence: TGTGCCAGCAGCTCGATTCTACAGGGGGCTTTTGGCTACACCTTC. The full variable domain, completed using reference TRBV5-5 and TRBJ1-2, is DAGVTQSPTHLIKTRGQQVTLRCSPISGHKSVSWYQQVLGQGPQFIFQYYEKEERGRGNFPDRFSARQFPNYSSELNVNALLLGDSALYLCASSSILQGAFGYTFGSGTRLTVV.

V usage is TRBV4-2 and J usage is TRBJ2-2, with TRBD2 identical over 11 bases. This CDR3 region has 17 residues. CDR1 and CDR2 (germline): LGHNA, YNFKEQ. Trimming at V came to 1 base and at J to 7 bases, leaving 8 bases not matched to a gene. This CDR3 is CASSQAWASGRFGELFF. In DNA form, the CDR3 reads TGTGCCAGCAGCCAAGCATGGGCTAGCGGGAGGTTCGGGGAGCTGTTTTTT.

V and J are TRBV10-3 and TRBJ1-1; D call uncertain. Germline V gene sequence: CDR1 ENHRY, CDR2 SYGVKD. The CDR3 contains 14 residues. The germline V and J ends were trimmed by 6 bases and 5 bases, with 16 bases remaining between them. This CDR3 is CAISRRPEETEAFF. CDR3 coding DNA: TGTGCCATCAGCCGACGTCCGGAGGAAACTGAAGCTTTCTTT.